This TCR beta chain was sequenced for a study of T cell responses to AZD1222 COVID-19 vaccine. Study-wide results and limits: Spike-specific TCR breadth and depth went up after people got two AZD1222 doses. Donors skewed white British and female; clonal diversity was possibly underestimated.

Remarks on this clone: Its specificity is not known.

Generated by immunoSEQ multiplex PCR, the TCRdb table keeps only in-frame clones and is missing some. The repertoire holds over 120,000 clones, with roughly 92% as singletons. From germline, CDR1 is MNHEY and CDR2 SMNVEV (reference sequence). The CDR3 runs to 13 residues. With 0 bases removed from V and 9 bases from J, the gap between germline ends came to 12 bases. The clonotype was recovered from an adult in good health. The V and J genes are TRBV27 and TRBJ2-7; D tentatively reads TRBD1 or TRBD2 (6 bases each). Specimen: peripheral blood, collected on day 0 of AZD1222 vaccination. CDR3 sequence: CASSLSEGHGQYF. In DNA form, the CDR3 reads TGTGCCAGCAGTTTATCGGAGGGACATGGGCAGTACTTC.